This T cell receptor beta chain comes out of a study of breast tumors, draining lymph nodes, adjacent tissues. V was clipped by 7 bases and J by 7 bases; unmatched bases: 5. Germline loops: CDR1 SNHLY, CDR2 FYNNEI. The CDR3 runs to 14 residues. Findings of the study overall: Data only fit, rather than demonstrated, lymph node origin of most tumor T cells. Tumors had less TCR diversity than lymph nodes, more than nontumor tissue. Tumor and nontumor repertoires were significantly more similar in luminal-like than in basal-like breast cancer.

Samples came from axillary lymph nodes draining the breast cancer. With regard to this clonotype: Its antigen remains unidentified.

TCRdb reprocessed the multiplex PCR reads with MiXCR, giving one entry per CDR3 protein. Among about 230,000 distinct CDR3 sequences, about 30% were seen once, and the ten largest hold 1.2% to 1.5%. The rearrangement links TRBV2 to TRBJ2-5; 14 positions agree with TRBD2. Sequencing was carried out using axillary lymph node tissue. The sequence was collected from a female donor with breast cancer. Some clones in this sample may be carry-over from other donors' samples. The CDR3 here is CASIGLAGGGTQYF. For the CDR3, the DNA is TGTGCCAGCATCGGACTAGCGGGAGGAGGGACCCAGTACTTC. Complete variable domain (other parts from reference TRBV2 and TRBJ2-5): EPEVTQTPSHQVTQMGQEVILRCVPISNHLYFYWYRQILGQKVEFLVSFYNNEISEKSEIFDDQFSVERPDGSNFTLKIRSTKLEDSAMYFCASIGLAGGGTQYFGPGTRLLVL.